This entry concerns a single T cell receptor beta chain. Its antigen is still unknown. This record belongs to a study of vaccination effects on CD4 cells after COVID-19. Points from the study as a whole: The study had few convalescent patients and no early post-infection timepoints.

Sequenced by immunoSEQ multiplex PCR; TCRdb stores in-frame clones only, minus some. The repertoire has under 80,000 clones, under 80% of them found once; the top ten carry 0.75% to 1%. Before any sequencing was done, the ViraFEST assay used viral peptide pools to expand antigen-specific CD4+ T cells. The authors isolated CD4+ T cells after ten to eleven days of culture. Two doses of either BNT162b2 or mRNA-1273 were given to each participant. Vaccinated participants had no history of SARS-CoV-2 infection and tested negative for nucleocapsid antibodies. Approximately 2.1 million PBMC were placed in each well, which was supplemented with 10 IU/ml IL-2 and roughly 9 ug/ml peptides. V shed 5 bases, J shed 2 bases, and the junction held 7 bases outside the gene matches. CDR3 length: 15 residues. The germline gives CDR1 SGHNT, CDR2 YENEEA.

Sequencing was performed on CD4+ T cells from PBMCs cultured with HCoV-OC43 spike peptides, taken after COVID-19 vaccination. Subset specified: HCoV-OC43 spike overlapping peptide pool stimulation. The source of this sequence is a human donor who received a COVID-19 vaccine. The chain links TRBV11-3 to TRBJ2-3; 7 bases agree with TRBD1. DNA for the CDR3: TGTGCCAGCAGCGCGACAGGGAACCCCACAGATACGCAGTATTTT. Encoded protein: CASSATGNPTDTQYF. The full variable domain, its missing parts supplied by reference TRBV11-3 and TRBJ2-3, is EAGVVQSPRYKIIEKKQPVAFWCNPISGHNTLYWYLQNLGQGPELLIRYENEEAVDDSQLPKDRFSAERLKGVDSTLKIQPAELGDSAVYLCASSATGNPTDTQYFGPGTRLTVL.